The clone carrying this T cell receptor (beta chain) was picked up a small number of times. No antigen is known for it. Molecules of cDNA were individually given unique molecular identifiers that were attached to them. In TCRdb, the 5' RACE reads were re-called with MiXCR into one record per CDR3 protein. The table includes about 44,000 distinct CDR3 sequences, 20% to 25% detected once. The CDR3 runs 13 residues. V lost 2 bases and J lost 3, with 7 bases in between. Germline-derived CDR1 and CDR2 are SEHNR and FQNEAQ (reference sequence). The data derive from a study of early T cells in non-severe SARS-CoV-2 infection. Findings and limits, study-wide: VDJdb matching, biased toward anti-spike CD8 responses, missed private and CD4 specificities.

The sequence came from an adult who was a healthcare worker with PCR-confirmed SARS-CoV-2 infection or an uninfected control (not recorded which). Source: whole blood, taken at baseline. The chain uses TRBV7-9 and TRBJ1-1, with D hard to call. CDR3 in DNA: TGTGCCAGCAGCTTATCCGTGGACACTGAAGCTTTCTTT. Amino acids: CASSLSVDTEAFF.